Shown below are 21 T cell receptor beta chains from a single sample sequenced in a study of spatial heterogeneity in lung cancer. TCRdb re-called the 5' RACE reads with MiXCR, one entry per CDR3 protein. The profile shows approximately 92,000 distinct CDR3 sequences, approximately 12% of them singletons. Time point reported: sample taken at primary tumor resection. This material consisted of PBMCs, taken at surgery. The receptors stem from a male donor with early-stage non-small cell lung cancer.

In this sample, this clonotype turned up many times. J is TRBJ2-6 and V is TRBV28; the D gene is possibly TRBD1 (6 bases). V gave up 5 bases and J gave up 2 bases, with 16 bases separating them. The germline V gene encodes CDR1 MDHEN and CDR2 SYDVKM. The CDR3 totals 17 residues. CDR3 nucleotides: TGTGCCAGCAGTCCCAGGGGAGTGAGCCCTGGGGCCAACGTCCTGACTTTC. It specifies CASSPRGVSPGANVLTF.

The sample holds a few counts of this clonotype. The chain carries TRBV6-2 or TRBV6-3 and TRBJ2-6, with D possibly matching TRBD1 (5 bases). In germline, CDR1 is MNHEY, CDR2 SVGEGT. The length of the CDR3 is 18 residues. V shed 2 bases and J shed 1 base, with 15 bases lying between them. The CDR3 region has the DNA TGTGCCAGCAGTTACGACAGCTCAGGACGATCTGGGGCCAACGTCCTGACTTTC. Amino acids: CASSYDSSGRSGANVLTF.

In its sample, this clonotype was seen a few times. The genes are TRBV12-3 or TRBV12-4 and TRBJ2-5, with 12 bases fitting TRBD1. V gave up 7 bases and J gave up 6 bases; unmatched junction bases: 6. The CDR3 contains 14 residues. The CDR3 is CASNQGQGAKTQYF. CDR3 bases: TGTGCCAGCAACCAGGGACAGGGGGCAAAGACCCAGTACTTC.

This clonotype was picked up a small number of times. CDR3 coding DNA: TGCAGCATGGACAGGGGAAGAGGTACTGAAGCTTTCTTT. It yields the protein CSMDRGRGTEAFF. V is TRBV29-1 and J is TRBJ1-1; 9 nucleotides agree with TRBD1. Germline V gene sequence: CDR1 SQVTM, CDR2 ANQGSEA. This CDR3 has 13 amino acids. Trimming removed 8 bases from V and 5 bases from J; junction bases left unmatched: 9.

This chain uses TRBV28 with TRBJ1-5; 9 nucleotides line up with TRBD1. Germline V lookup: CDR1 MDHEN, CDR2 SYDVKM. The V gene end was trimmed by 8 bases and the J gene end by 3 bases; junction bases not matched to a gene: 11. CDR3 length: 16 residues. CDR3 region: CASYGSGQGFNQPQHF. The DNA for the CDR3 is TGTGCCAGCTACGGGTCGGGACAGGGCTTCAATCAGCCCCAGCATTTT.

V usage is TRBV12-3 or TRBV12-4 and J usage is TRBJ2-3, with D perhaps matching TRBD2 (5 bases). The CDR3 is 16 residues long. The ends were cut back, 5 bases at V and 0 bases at J, with 15 bases in the middle. The CDR3, as DNA: TGTGCCAGCAGTCCCCTCGGGGAGACTAGCACAGATACGCAGTATTTT. This codes for CASSPLGETSTDTQYF.

This clonotype was counted a few times. V gene TRBV12-3 or TRBV12-4 combines with J gene TRBJ1-6; 9 bases fit TRBD1. The CDR3 is 14 amino acids. The J segment lost 9 bases and the V segment lost 4 bases, leaving 4 bases of the junction unmatched. CDR3 bases: TGTGCCAGCAGTTCGGACAGGGGCGGTTCACCCCTCCACTTT. The encoded protein is CASSSDRGGSPLHF.

The chain combines TRBV7-2 with TRBJ2-2, with D perhaps TRBD1 (6 bases). The germline gives CDR1 SGHTA, CDR2 FQGNSA. CDR3 size: 15 residues. With 1 base removed from V and 9 bases from J, the gap between germline ends came to 15 bases. The CDR3 DNA sequence: TGTGCCAGCAGCTTAGTTGCAGGGGCGCAAAGGGAGCTGTTTTTT. Amino acids: CASSLVAGAQRELFF.

This clonotype was seen ten or more times. The chain links TRBV5-1 to TRBJ2-1; D is uncertain. Germline CDR1 reads SGHRS; CDR2 reads YFSETQ. The V and J ends lost 1 base and 5 bases respectively, with 7 bases between them. The CDR3 loop spans 13 amino acids. The CDR3 protein is CASSLRQDNEQFF. The DNA for the CDR3 is TGCGCCAGCAGCTTGAGGCAGGACAATGAGCAGTTCTTC.

The V and J genes are TRBV7-9 and TRBJ2-5; D not resolved. V dropped 0 bases and J dropped 5 bases, with 7 bases sitting between them. CDR3 length: 13 residues. Germline CDR1 reads SEHNR; CDR2 reads FQNEAQ (reference sequence). The CDR3 DNA reads TGTGCCAGCAGCTTAGCTGTCGTGGAGACCCAGTACTTC. The encoded protein is CASSLAVVETQYF.

The gene calls are TRBV6-2 or TRBV6-3 and TRBJ1-6; 7 positions agree with TRBD1. CDR3 length equals 14 residues. The germline V gene encodes CDR1 MNHEY and CDR2 SVGEGT. J gave up 13 bases and V 7 bases, and 13 bases lay outside the gene matches. In DNA form, the CDR3 reads TGTGCCAGCACCGAGGGACAGCGGATGTCGCCCCTCCACTTT. Translation: CASTEGQRMSPLHF.

Ten or more counts support this clonotype. V and J are TRBV28 and TRBJ2-7; a possible D gene is TRBD2 (6 bases). The CDR3 runs 12 residues. V lost 6 bases, J lost 3 bases, and 9 bases lay in between. CDR1 MDHEN and CDR2 SYDVKM come from the germline V gene. DNA of the CDR3: TGTGCCAGCAGACCCGGGGGCTACGAGCAGTACTTC. This codes for CASRPGGYEQYF.

The chain recombines TRBV29-1 with TRBJ2-3, with 8 bases aligning to TRBD1. V lost 6 bases to trimming and J lost 3 bases; unmatched junction nucleotides: 8. CDR3 size: 14 residues. Germline V gene data show CDR1 as SQVTM and CDR2 as ANQGSEA. The CDR3 DNA is TGCAGCGTGGCAGACAGGGGAAGGACAGATACGCAGTATTTT. Amino acid sequence: CSVADRGRTDTQYF.

This clonotype has a count of ten or more. J is TRBJ2-1 and V is TRBV7-3; D not resolved. Germline V gene data show CDR1 as SGHTA and CDR2 as FQGTGA. V gave up 3 bases and J gave up 6 bases, with 6 bases separating them. The CDR3 totals 12 residues. The CDR3 region is CASSLDRNEQFF. Written as DNA, the CDR3 is TGTGCCAGCAGCTTGGACCGCAATGAGCAGTTCTTC.

The chain has TRBV7-2 and TRBJ2-1, with 7 bases fitting TRBD1. This CDR3 is 14 amino acids long. The germline V gene has CDR1 SGHTA and CDR2 FQGNSA. The trim removed 4 bases at V and 4 bases at J, leaving 4 bases unmatched. The CDR3 sequence: CASSYLGQYNEQFF. In DNA form, the CDR3 reads TGTGCCAGCAGCTATTTGGGACAGTACAATGAGCAGTTCTTC.

The V gene is TRBV9, the J gene TRBJ2-2; D is unresolved. This CDR3 contains 13 residues. V lost 0 bases to trimming and J lost 10 bases, with 10 bases between them. CDR1 SGDLS and CDR2 YYNGEE come from the germline V gene. The CDR3 here is CASSVDIAEELFF. CDR3 nucleotides: TGTGCCAGCAGCGTAGACATAGCCGAGGAGCTGTTTTTT.

This clonotype was recorded a few times. The chain employs TRBV29-1 and TRBJ2-2, with D perhaps matching TRBD1 or TRBD2 (5 bases each). CDR1 and CDR2 (germline): SQVTM, ANQGSEA. V lost 5 bases to trimming and J lost 2 bases, with 18 bases between them. CDR3 size: 16 residues. The CDR3 DNA is TGCAGCGTTTTTCGGCGGTCCGGGACCAACACCGGGGAGCTGTTTTTT. It specifies CSVFRRSGTNTGELFF.

This clonotype was observed a few times. DNA of the CDR3: TGCGCCAGCAGCTTGGCCCTTATAGCGGGGATTCAAGAGACCCAGTACTTC. Protein: CASSLALIAGIQETQYF. The genes are TRBV5-1 and TRBJ2-5, with TRBD2 identical over 8 bases. Looked up from germline, CDR1 is SGHRS and CDR2 is YFSETQ. The CDR3 is made up of 17 amino acids. V shed 0 bases and J 2 bases; nucleotides not matched to a gene: 9.

This clonotype was counted a few times. The gene calls are TRBV6-5 and TRBJ2-5; TRBD2 agrees at 8 bases. From germline, CDR1 is MNHEY and CDR2 SVGAGI. The junction had 2 bases not matched to a gene; V was cut back by 0 bases and J by 2 bases. The CDR3 consists of 15 residues. The CDR3 sequence is CASSYSGLAQETQYF. DNA for the CDR3: TGTGCCAGCAGTTACTCAGGACTAGCTCAAGAGACCCAGTACTTC.

This clonotype was seen a handful of times. The CDR3 is CASSLEPSFNEKLFF. The CDR3 DNA sequence: TGTGCCAGCAGCTTAGAGCCTTCTTTTAATGAAAAACTGTTTTTT. The chain uses TRBV7-6 and TRBJ1-4; D remains ambiguous. The ends were cut back, 1 base at V and 4 bases at J, with 10 bases in the middle. Germline V gives CDR1 SGHVS, CDR2 FNYEAQ. The CDR3 has 15 residues.

The table lists this clonotype with a few counts. The J gene is TRBJ1-1, the V gene TRBV20-1, with 7 bases identical to TRBD1. Germline-derived CDR1 and CDR2 are DFQATT and SNEGSKA (reference sequence). The junction had 6 bases not matched to a gene; V was cut back by 0 bases and J by 5 bases. The CDR3 extends over 14 amino acids. The CDR3 nucleotides read TGCAGTGCTAGAGATCCGACAGGGATTACTGAAGCTTTCTTT. Translated: CSARDPTGITEAFF.